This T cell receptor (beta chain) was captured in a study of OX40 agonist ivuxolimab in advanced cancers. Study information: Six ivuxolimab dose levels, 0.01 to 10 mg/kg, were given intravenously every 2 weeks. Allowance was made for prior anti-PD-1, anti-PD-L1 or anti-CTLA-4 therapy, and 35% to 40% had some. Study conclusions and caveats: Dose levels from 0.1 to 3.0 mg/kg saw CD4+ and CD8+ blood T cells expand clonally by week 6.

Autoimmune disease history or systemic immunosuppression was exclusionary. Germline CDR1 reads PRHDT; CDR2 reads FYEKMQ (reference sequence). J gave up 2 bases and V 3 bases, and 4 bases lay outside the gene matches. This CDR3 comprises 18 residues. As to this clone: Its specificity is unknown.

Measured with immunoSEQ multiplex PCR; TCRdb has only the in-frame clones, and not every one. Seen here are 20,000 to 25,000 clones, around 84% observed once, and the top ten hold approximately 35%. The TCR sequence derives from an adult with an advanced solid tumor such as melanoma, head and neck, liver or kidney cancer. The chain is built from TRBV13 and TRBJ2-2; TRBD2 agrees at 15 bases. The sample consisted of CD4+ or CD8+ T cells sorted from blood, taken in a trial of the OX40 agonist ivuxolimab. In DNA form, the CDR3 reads TGTGCCAGCAGCTTCGGACTAGCGGGAGGGATTAACACCGGGGAGCTGTTTTTT. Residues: CASSFGLAGGINTGELFF.